The 22 T cell receptor beta chains below all came from one sample that was sequenced in a study of T cells after yellow fever vaccination. Each CDR3 protein is one row after TCRdb ran MiXCR on the 5' RACE reads. The table lists some 670,000 distinct CDR3 sequences, over 9% of them singletons, with under 15% in the top ten. Here the sequenced sample was PBMCs, taken on the day of the yellow fever booster vaccination. Receptor source: a man aged 25 to 45 who received the YFV17D yellow fever vaccine.

The V gene is TRBV7-9, the J gene TRBJ2-7, with D possibly called TRBD1 or TRBD2 (6 bases each). The CDR3 has 16 amino acids. Trimming removed 2 bases at V and 6 bases at J, with 20 bases between. CDR1 and CDR2 (germline): SEHNR, FQNEAQ (reference sequence). CDR3 in amino acids: CASSLFLGGGTAEQYF. In DNA form, the CDR3 reads TGTGCCAGCAGCTTATTCCTAGGGGGAGGAACTGCCGAGCAGTACTTC.

The V call is TRBV29-1, the J call TRBJ2-7, with D hard to call. CDR3 length: 12 residues. The V end was cut by 5 bases, the J end by 3 bases, with 11 bases between. Germline V gene sequence: CDR1 SQVTM, CDR2 ANQGSEA. CDR3 in DNA: TGCAGCGTTAGGCCCGCCGTCTACGAGCAGTACTTC. This encodes CSVRPAVYEQYF.

This clonotype has more than one count but fewer than ten. The chain joins TRBV4-2 to TRBJ2-7; D remains ambiguous. V gave up 0 bases and J gave up 0 bases, with 9 bases separating them. Germline CDR1 is LGHNA and CDR2 is YNFKEQ. This CDR3 contains 15 residues. The CDR3 DNA reads as TGTGCCAGCAGCCAAGACTCAGGTTTCTCCTACGAGCAGTACTTC. Protein: CASSQDSGFSYEQYF.

This clonotype came up a few times. The chain carries TRBV12-3 or TRBV12-4 and TRBJ2-1; possible D gene TRBD2, 5 bases. The CDR3 sequence is 16 residues long. The V end lost 6 bases, the J end lost 6 bases, and 21 bases lay between the germline ends. The CDR3 spells CASRPPAAEAVNEQFF. The DNA of the CDR3 is TGTGCCAGCAGACCACCAGCGGCAGAGGCGGTCAATGAGCAGTTCTTC.

This rearrangement joins TRBV7-2 to TRBJ2-1; TRBD2 aligns across 7 bases. This CDR3 spans 16 amino acids. Germline lookup yields CDR1 SGHTA and CDR2 FQGNSA. The V gene end was trimmed by 1 base and the J gene end by 0 bases; junction bases not matched to a gene: 3. CDR3 loop: CASSLGLANSYNEQFF. CDR3 nucleotides: TGTGCCAGCAGCTTAGGACTAGCAAACTCCTACAATGAGCAGTTCTTC.

This clonotype was seen repeatedly, ten times or more. The chain joins TRBV9 to TRBJ2-3; 8 nucleotides agree with TRBD2. From germline, CDR1 is SGDLS and CDR2 YYNGEE. After removal of 3 bases from V and 5 bases from J, the junction contained 5 bases not matched to a gene. The CDR3 consists of 14 residues. CDR3 sequence reads: CASSGPGTRDTQYF. CDR3 DNA sequence: TGTGCCAGCAGCGGTCCCGGGACTAGAGATACGCAGTATTTT.

This clonotype was counted a few times. This rearrangement joins TRBV15 to TRBJ2-5, with no clear D. CDR1 is LNHNV and CDR2 is YYDKDF in the germline V gene (reference sequence). V was cut by 3 bases and J by 5 bases, with 4 bases left in between. The CDR3 extends over 11 amino acids. The CDR3 sequence is CATSRSETQYF. CDR3 nucleotides: TGTGCCACCAGCAGGTCGGAGACCCAGTACTTC. The full variable domain, completed using reference TRBV15 and TRBJ2-5, is DAMVIQNPRYQVTQFGKPVTLSCSQTLNHNVMYWYQQKSSQAPKLLFHYYDKDFNNEADTPDNFQSRRPNTSFCFLDIRSPGLGDTAMYLCATSRSETQYFGPGTRLLVL.

Only a few counts were recorded for this clonotype. The J gene is TRBJ2-5, the V gene TRBV7-6; possible D gene TRBD2, 6 bases. The CDR3 has 14 residues. The V end lost 2 bases, the J end lost 9 bases, and 16 bases lay between the germline ends. From germline, CDR1 is SGHVS and CDR2 FNYEAQ. In DNA form, the CDR3 reads TGTGCCAGCAGCTTAAGACTAGAACCCACGGCCCAGTACTTC. Translating gives CASSLRLEPTAQYF.

This clonotype turned up a few times. The chain links TRBV6-2 or TRBV6-3 to TRBJ1-5; no clear D gene. Germline V gene sequence: CDR1 MNHEY, CDR2 SVGEGT. The V and J ends lost 8 bases and 4 bases respectively, with 9 bases between them. The CDR3 is made up of 12 amino acids. This CDR3 reads CASRDPNQPQHF. CDR3 DNA sequence: TGTGCCAGCCGAGACCCAAATCAGCCCCAGCATTTT.

This clonotype was seen a handful of times. This rearrangement joins TRBV14 to TRBJ1-2; D unclear. V lost 4 bases and J lost 4, with 10 bases in between. This CDR3 has 13 amino acids. In germline, CDR1 is SGHDN, CDR2 FVKESK. Here the CDR3 reads CASSRGPGYGYTF. CDR3 coding DNA: TGTGCCAGCAGCCGAGGTCCTGGCTATGGCTACACCTTC.

DNA for the CDR3: TGTGCCAGCCCGTTGGGTGGCGGGGAGCTGTTTTTT. Residues: CASPLGGGELFF. The rearrangement links TRBV12-3 or TRBV12-4 to TRBJ2-2; D ambiguous. This CDR3 comprises 12 residues. Trimming removed 8 bases at V and 7 bases at J, with 11 bases between.

There are a few counts of this clonotype. The chain combines TRBV20-1 with TRBJ2-3; 12 nucleotides line up with TRBD2. From germline, CDR1 is DFQATT and CDR2 SNEGSKA (reference sequence). This CDR3 is 15 amino acids long. With 6 bases clipped from V and 6 bases from J, the junction kept 10 bases outside the gene matches. The CDR3 spells CSALGLAGWGDTQYF. CDR3 DNA sequence: TGCAGTGCCCTCGGACTAGCGGGATGGGGTGATACGCAGTATTTT.

The J gene is TRBJ2-7, the V gene TRBV20-1, with 7 bases lining up with TRBD2. This CDR3 region has 15 residues. Germline trimming cut 5 bases from V and 4 bases from J; bases unmatched to any gene: 14. Germline V CDR1 and CDR2: DFQATT, SNEGSKA (reference sequence). The CDR3 is CSAPHPAGDTYEQYF. In DNA form, the CDR3 reads TGCAGTGCTCCCCATCCGGCGGGAGACACATACGAGCAGTACTTC.

The chain links TRBV20-1 to TRBJ1-2; D is unresolved. Trimming removed 4 bases at V and 8 bases at J, with 11 bases between. The CDR3 sequence is 11 residues long. Germline V lookup: CDR1 DFQATT, CDR2 SNEGSKA (reference sequence). CDR3: CSATSASGYTF. The CDR3 DNA reads TGCAGTGCTACGTCAGCCAGCGGCTACACCTTC.

V is TRBV7-2 and J is TRBJ2-7, with 7 bases identical to TRBD1. Germline-derived CDR1 and CDR2 are SGHTA and FQGNSA. The CDR3 totals 15 residues. The V and J ends lost 2 bases and 3 bases, in that order; junction bases with no gene match: 7. The CDR3 region is CASSLHGDSSYEQYF. Written as DNA, the CDR3 is TGTGCCAGCAGCTTACACGGGGACAGTAGCTACGAGCAGTACTTC.

This clonotype came up many times. The rearrangement links TRBV7-2 to TRBJ1-5; 9 nucleotides align to TRBD1. V lost 5 bases, J lost 7 bases, and 6 bases stayed unmatched. CDR1 and CDR2 from the germline V gene are SGHTA and FQGNSA. CDR3 length: 14 amino acids. The CDR3: CASSVGQGQQPQHF. The CDR3 DNA sequence: TGTGCCAGCAGCGTGGGACAGGGTCAACAGCCCCAGCATTTT.

The genes are TRBV23-1 and TRBJ2-7; D is ambiguous. TRBV23-1 is labeled an ORF, and its function is uncertain. The length of the CDR3 is 14 residues. V was shortened by 0 bases and J by 5 bases, with 11 bases between the two germline ends. The CDR3 reads CASSQSSGGDEQYF. CDR3 sequence (DNA): TGCGCCAGCAGTCAATCGTCCGGTGGGGACGAGCAGTACTTC.

This clonotype was counted a few times. The chain couples TRBV9 to TRBJ1-1; D not resolved. Trimming removed 3 bases from V and 1 base from J, with 13 bases in between. Germline values: CDR1 SGDLS, CDR2 YYNGEE. The CDR3 loop spans 15 amino acids. Here the CDR3 reads CASSARLVGNTEAFF. The CDR3 DNA is TGTGCCAGCAGCGCCCGGCTAGTTGGGAACACTGAAGCTTTCTTT.

The rearrangement joins TRBV19 to TRBJ2-1, with 16 bases identical to TRBD2. After removal of 4 bases from V and 6 bases from J, the junction contained 3 bases not matched to a gene. The CDR3 covers 16 residues. From germline, CDR1 is LNHDA and CDR2 SQIVND (reference sequence). CDR3 bases: TGTGCCAGTAGTACGGGACTAGCGGGAGGGTTCAATGAGCAGTTCTTC. Protein product: CASSTGLAGGFNEQFF.

The chain uses TRBV12-3 or TRBV12-4 and TRBJ1-1; D not resolved. Trimming stripped 7 bases from V and 4 bases from J, with 16 bases between. CDR3 length: 14 amino acids. CDR3 sequence: CASTPWAEGTEAFF. The CDR3 DNA reads TGTGCCAGCACCCCGTGGGCCGAGGGCACTGAAGCTTTCTTT.

J is TRBJ2-7 and V is TRBV5-5; TRBD1 matches 7 bases. This CDR3 has 15 residues. Germline-derived CDR1 and CDR2 are SGHKS and YYEKEE (reference sequence). The trim removed 4 bases at V and 4 bases at J, leaving 11 bases unmatched. The CDR3 DNA sequence: TGTGCCAGCAGCCTAACCGGGACAGTAACATACGAGCAGTACTTC. Translated, it gives CASSLTGTVTYEQYF. The complete variable domain, with remaining parts taken from reference TRBV5-5 and TRBJ2-7, reads DAGVTQSPTHLIKTRGQQVTLRCSPISGHKSVSWYQQVLGQGPQFIFQYYEKEERGRGNFPDRFSARQFPNYSSELNVNALLLGDSALYLCASSLTGTVTYEQYFGPGTRLTVT.

V is TRBV7-8 and J is TRBJ1-5; maybe TRBD1 (5 bases). V shed 5 bases and J shed 6 bases, with 14 bases lying between them. Germline assignment: CDR1 SGHVS and CDR2 FQNEAQ. This CDR3 is built from 14 residues. CDR3 sequence (DNA): TGTGCCAGCAGCGCGCCGGGTGGGGGTCAGCCCCAGCATTTT. As protein: CASSAPGGGQPQHF. The full variable domain, rest sourced from reference TRBV7-8 and TRBJ1-5, is GAGVSQSPRYKVAKRGQDVALRCDPISGHVSLFWYQQALGQGPEFLTYFQNEAQLDKSGLPSDRFFAERPEGSVSTLKIQRTQQEDSAVYLCASSAPGGGQPQHFGDGTRLSIL.